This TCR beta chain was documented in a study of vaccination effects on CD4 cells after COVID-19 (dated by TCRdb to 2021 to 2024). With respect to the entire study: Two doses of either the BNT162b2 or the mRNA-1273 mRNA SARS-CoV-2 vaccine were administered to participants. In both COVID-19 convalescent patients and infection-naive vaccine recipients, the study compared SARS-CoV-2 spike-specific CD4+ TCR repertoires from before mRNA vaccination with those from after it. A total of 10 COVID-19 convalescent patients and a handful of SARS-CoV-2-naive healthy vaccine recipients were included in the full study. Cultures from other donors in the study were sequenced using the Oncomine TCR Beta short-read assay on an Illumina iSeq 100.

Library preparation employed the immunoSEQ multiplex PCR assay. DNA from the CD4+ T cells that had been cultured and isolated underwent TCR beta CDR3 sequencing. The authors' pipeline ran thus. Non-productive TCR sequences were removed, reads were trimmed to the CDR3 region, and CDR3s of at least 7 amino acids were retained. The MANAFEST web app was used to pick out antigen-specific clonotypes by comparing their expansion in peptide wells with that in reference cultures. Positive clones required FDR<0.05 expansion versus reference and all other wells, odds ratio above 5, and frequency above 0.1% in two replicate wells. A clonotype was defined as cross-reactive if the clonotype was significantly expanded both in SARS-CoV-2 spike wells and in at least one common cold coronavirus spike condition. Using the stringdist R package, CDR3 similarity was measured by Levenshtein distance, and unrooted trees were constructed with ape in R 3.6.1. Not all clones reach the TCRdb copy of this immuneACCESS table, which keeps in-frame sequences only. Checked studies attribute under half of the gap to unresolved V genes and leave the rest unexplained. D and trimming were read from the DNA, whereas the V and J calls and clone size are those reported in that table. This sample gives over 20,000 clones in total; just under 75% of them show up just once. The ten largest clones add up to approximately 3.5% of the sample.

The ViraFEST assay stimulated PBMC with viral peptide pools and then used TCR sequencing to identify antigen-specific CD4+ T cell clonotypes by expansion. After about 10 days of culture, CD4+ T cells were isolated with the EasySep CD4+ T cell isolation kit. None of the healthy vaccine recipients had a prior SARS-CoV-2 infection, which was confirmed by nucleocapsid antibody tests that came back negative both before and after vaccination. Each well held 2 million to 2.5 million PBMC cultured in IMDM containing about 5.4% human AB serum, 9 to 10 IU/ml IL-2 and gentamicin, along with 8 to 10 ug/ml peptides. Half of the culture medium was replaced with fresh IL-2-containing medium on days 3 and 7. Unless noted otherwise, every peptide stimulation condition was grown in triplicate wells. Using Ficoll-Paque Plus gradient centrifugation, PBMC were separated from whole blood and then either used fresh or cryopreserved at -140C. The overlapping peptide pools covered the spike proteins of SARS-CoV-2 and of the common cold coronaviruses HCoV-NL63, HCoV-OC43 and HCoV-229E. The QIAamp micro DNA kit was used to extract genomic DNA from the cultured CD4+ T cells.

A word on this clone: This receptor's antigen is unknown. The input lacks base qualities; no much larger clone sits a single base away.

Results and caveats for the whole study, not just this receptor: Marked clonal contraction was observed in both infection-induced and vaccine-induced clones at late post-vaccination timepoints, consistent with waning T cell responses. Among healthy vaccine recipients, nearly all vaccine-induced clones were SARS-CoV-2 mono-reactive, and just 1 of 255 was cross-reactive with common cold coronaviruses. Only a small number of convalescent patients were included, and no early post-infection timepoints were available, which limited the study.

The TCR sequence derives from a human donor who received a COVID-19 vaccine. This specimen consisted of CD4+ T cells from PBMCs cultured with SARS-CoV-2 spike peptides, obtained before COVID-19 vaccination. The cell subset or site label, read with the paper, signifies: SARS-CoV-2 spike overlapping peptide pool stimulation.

The DNA is TGTGCCAGCAGTTACTCTAGCGGGGGGGCGAGGGAGCAGTACTTC. This translates into CASSYSSGGAREQYF. The chain joins TRBV6-5 to TRBJ2-7, and 11 bases in between align with TRBD2. CDR1 MNHEY and CDR2 SVGAGI were looked up in the germline V gene. Ends trimmed: V by 0 bases, J by 7 bases; bases unmatched to a gene: 5. The CDR3 starts with the cysteine, ends with the phenylalanine, and has 15 residues. The sequence is cut down to CDR3 DNA, 45 bases in frame from base 1.